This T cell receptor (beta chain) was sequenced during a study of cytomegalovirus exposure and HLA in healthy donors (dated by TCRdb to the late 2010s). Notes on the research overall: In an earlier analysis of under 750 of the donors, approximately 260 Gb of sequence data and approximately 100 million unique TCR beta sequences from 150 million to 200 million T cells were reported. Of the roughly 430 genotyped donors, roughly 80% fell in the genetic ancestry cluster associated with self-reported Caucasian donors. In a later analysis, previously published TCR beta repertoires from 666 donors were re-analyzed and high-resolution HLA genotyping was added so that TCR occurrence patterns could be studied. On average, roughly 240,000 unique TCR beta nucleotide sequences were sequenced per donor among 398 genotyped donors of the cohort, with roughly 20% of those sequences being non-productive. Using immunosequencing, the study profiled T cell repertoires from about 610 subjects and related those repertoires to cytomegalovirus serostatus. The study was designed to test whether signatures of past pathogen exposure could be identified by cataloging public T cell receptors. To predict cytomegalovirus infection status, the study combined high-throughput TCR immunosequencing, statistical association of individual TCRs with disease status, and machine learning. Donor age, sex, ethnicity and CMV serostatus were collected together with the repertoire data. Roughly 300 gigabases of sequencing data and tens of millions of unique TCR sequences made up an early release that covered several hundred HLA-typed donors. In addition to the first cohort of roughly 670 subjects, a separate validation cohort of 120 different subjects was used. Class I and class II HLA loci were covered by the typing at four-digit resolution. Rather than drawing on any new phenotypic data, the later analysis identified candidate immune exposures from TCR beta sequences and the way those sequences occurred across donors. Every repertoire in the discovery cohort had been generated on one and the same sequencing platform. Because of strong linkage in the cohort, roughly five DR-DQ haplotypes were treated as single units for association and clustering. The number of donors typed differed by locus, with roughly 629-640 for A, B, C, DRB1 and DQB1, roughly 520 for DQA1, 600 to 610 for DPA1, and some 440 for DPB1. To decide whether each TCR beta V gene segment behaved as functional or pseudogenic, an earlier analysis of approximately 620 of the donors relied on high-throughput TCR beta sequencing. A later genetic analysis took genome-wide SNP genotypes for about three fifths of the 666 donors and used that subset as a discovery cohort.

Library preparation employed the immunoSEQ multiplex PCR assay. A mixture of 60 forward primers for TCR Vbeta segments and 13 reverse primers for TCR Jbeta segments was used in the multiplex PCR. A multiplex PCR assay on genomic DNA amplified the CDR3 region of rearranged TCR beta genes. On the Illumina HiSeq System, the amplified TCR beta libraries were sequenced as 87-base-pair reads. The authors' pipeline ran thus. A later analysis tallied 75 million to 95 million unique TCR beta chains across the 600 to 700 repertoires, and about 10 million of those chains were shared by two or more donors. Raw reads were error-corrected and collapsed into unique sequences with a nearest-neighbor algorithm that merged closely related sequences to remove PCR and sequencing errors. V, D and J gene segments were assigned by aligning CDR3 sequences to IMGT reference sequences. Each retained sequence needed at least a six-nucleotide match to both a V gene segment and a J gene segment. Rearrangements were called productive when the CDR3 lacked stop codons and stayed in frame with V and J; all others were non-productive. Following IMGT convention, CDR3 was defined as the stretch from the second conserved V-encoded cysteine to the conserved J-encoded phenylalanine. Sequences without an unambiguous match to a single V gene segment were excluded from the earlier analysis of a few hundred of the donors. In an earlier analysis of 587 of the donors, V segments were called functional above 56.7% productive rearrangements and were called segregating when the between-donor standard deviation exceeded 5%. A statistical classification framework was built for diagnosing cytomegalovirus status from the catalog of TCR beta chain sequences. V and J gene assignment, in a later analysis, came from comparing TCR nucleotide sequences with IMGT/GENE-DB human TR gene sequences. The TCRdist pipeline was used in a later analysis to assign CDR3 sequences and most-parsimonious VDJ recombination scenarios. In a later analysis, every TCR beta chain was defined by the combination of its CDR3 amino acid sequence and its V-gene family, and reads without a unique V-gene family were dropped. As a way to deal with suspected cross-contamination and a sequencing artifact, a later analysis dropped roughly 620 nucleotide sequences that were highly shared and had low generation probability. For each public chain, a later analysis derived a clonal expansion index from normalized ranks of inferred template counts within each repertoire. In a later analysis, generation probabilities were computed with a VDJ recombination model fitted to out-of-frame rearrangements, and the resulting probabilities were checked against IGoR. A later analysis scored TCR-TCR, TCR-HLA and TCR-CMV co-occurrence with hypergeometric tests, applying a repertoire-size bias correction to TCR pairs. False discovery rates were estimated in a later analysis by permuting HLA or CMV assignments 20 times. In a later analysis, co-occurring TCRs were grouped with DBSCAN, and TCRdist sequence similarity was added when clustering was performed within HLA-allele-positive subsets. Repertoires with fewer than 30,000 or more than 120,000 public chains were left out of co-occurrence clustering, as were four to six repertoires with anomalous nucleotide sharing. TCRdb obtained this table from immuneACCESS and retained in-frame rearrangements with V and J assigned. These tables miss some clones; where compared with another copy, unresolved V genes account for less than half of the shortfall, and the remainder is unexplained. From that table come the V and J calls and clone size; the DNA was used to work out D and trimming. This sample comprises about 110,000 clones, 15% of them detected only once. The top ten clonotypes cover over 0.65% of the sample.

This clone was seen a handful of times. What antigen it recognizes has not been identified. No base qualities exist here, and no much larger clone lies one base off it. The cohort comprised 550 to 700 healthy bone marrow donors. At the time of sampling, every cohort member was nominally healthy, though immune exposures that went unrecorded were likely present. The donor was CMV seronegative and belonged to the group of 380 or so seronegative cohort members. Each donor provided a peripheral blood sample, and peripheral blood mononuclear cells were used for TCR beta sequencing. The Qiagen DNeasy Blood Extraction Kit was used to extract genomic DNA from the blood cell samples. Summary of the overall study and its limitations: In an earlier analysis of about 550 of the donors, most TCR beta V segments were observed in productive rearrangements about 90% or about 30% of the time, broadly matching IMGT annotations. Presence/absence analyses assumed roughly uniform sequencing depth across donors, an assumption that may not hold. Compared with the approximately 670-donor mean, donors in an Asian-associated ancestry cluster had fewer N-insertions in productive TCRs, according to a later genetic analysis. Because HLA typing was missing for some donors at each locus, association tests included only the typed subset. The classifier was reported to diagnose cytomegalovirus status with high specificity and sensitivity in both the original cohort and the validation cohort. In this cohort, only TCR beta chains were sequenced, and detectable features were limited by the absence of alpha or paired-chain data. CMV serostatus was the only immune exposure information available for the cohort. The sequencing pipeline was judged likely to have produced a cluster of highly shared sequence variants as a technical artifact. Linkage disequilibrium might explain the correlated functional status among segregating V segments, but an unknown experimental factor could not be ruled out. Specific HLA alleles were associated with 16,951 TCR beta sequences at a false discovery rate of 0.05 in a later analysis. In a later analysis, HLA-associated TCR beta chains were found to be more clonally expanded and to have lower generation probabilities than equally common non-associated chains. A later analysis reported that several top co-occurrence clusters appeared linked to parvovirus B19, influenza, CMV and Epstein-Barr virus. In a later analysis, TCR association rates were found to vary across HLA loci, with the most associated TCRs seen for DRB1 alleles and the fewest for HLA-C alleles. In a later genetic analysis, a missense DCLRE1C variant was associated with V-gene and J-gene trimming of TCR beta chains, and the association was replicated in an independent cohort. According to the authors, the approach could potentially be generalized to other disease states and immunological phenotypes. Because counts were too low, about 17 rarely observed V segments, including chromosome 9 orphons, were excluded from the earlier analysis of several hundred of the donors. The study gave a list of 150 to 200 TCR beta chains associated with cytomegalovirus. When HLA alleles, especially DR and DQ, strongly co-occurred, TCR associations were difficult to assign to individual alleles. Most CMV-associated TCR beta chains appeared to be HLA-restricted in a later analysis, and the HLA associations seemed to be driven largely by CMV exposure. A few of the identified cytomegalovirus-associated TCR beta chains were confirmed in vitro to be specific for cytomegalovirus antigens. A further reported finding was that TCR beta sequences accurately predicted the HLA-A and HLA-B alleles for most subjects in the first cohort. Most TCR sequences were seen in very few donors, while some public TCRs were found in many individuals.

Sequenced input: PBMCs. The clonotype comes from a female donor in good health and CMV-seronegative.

CDR3 region: CATSREGQLNEKLFF. The DNA is TGTGCCACCAGCAGAGAGGGACAGCTTAATGAAAAACTGTTTTTT. The chain employs TRBV15 and TRBJ1-4; TRBD1 agrees with 7 junctional bases. From cysteine to phenylalanine, the CDR3 is 15 amino acids long. Of the read, only the CDR3 DNA is kept; its 45 bases are in frame from base 1. Here V drops 0 bases and J drops 4 bases, and the junction holds 2 bases not matched to any gene. For CDR1 and CDR2, the germline V gene (reference sequence) lists LNHNV and YYDKDF.